This TCR beta chain was identified in a study of CXCR3-negative and CXCR3-positive naive CD8 T cells. Overall study results and limits: Hydrophobicity was higher for TRB CDR3s found in CXCR3-positive naive cells than in CXCR3-negative naive cells.

Libraries were UMI-labeled 5' RACE TRB cDNA. TCRdb processed the 5' RACE reads again and assigns one entry to each CDR3 protein, with no DNA. The sample shows fewer than 90,000 distinct CDR3 sequences, and approximately 0.53% sits with its ten largest clones. With regard to this clonotype: As yet, its antigen is unknown.

Germline V CDR1 and CDR2: SGHRS, YFSETQ. This CDR3 has 12 residues. The sequenced material came from naive CXCR3+ CD8+ T cells from blood. Sample subset: CD45RO-CCR7+CD27+CD95- naive CD8+ T cells expressing CXCR3 (TNR3+). The source is a human donor in good health. Some clones in this sample may be carry-over from other donors' samples. The genes are TRBV5-1 and TRBJ1-2; TCRdb's D gene call, TRBD1, goes unchecked for lack of DNA. The CDR3 loop reads CASSEYRGGYTF.